This entry lists 11 T cell receptor beta chains sequenced from one sample in a study of T cell repertoires in cytomegalovirus infection. MiXCR was run by TCRdb on the reads, yielding one entry per CDR3 protein. The table shows 250,000 or so distinct CDR3 sequences, with about a sixth occurring only once. The sample consisted of CD8+ T cells from PBMCs. The receptors derive from a human donor in good health (CMV status not recorded). Some clones in this sample may be carry-over from other donors' samples.

At least ten counts were recorded for this clonotype. This chain uses TRBV19 with TRBJ2-5; tentatively, D is TRBD1 or TRBD2 (6 bases each). The germline gives CDR1 LNHDA, CDR2 SQIVND (reference sequence). There are 16 residues in the CDR3. Trimming removed 5 bases from V and 5 bases from J, with 21 bases in between. Written as DNA, the CDR3 is TGTGCCAGTAGTGCCGACAGGATCCAAGGGGGGGAGACCCAGTACTTC. Protein: CASSADRIQGGETQYF.

This clonotype was observed many times. The chain combines TRBV7-2 with TRBJ2-1, with 8 positions matching TRBD2. Germline V CDR1 and CDR2: SGHTA, FQGNSA. This CDR3 has 14 amino acids. Trimming cost V 3 bases and J 5 bases; bases outside gene matches: 3. This chain's CDR3 is CASSFSGEDNEQFF. The DNA for the CDR3 is TGTGCCAGCAGCTTTAGCGGGGAGGACAATGAGCAGTTCTTC. Full variable domain (remainder filled in from reference TRBV7-2 and TRBJ2-1): GAGVSQSPSNKVTEKGKDVELRCDPISGHTALYWYRQSLGQGLEFLIYFQGNSAPDKSGLPSDRFSAERTGGSVSTLTIQRTQQEDSAVYLCASSFSGEDNEQFFGPGTRLTVL.

This sequence joins TRBV14 and TRBJ1-1; 9 bases match TRBD1. Per germline, CDR1 SGHDN and CDR2 FVKESK. The V and J ends lost 9 bases and 10 bases, in that order; junction bases with no gene match: 12. The CDR3 runs to 13 residues. The CDR3 DNA sequence: TGTGCCAGTCGCCGGGACAGGGAGTTAGTAGCTTTCTTT. Translated: CASRRDRELVAFF.

As for this clonotype: A much larger clone differs from this one at a single base, so this may be a read error. The chain is built from TRBV7-9 and TRBJ2-1, with a weak D call TRBD1 (6 bases). V was shortened by 2 bases and J by 5 bases, with 13 bases between the two germline ends. The CDR3 runs 15 residues. Looked up from germline, CDR1 is SEHNR and CDR2 is FQNEAQ (reference sequence). This CDR3 reads CASSLLTGPHNEQFF. The CDR3 DNA is TGTGCCAGCAGCTTATTGACAGGTCCCCACAATGAGCAGTTCTTC.

This clonotype was observed once. The chain couples TRBV14 to TRBJ2-5, with D possibly being TRBD2 (5 bases). CDR3 size: 16 residues. Germline CDR1 SGHDN, CDR2 FVKESK. V lost 4 bases and J lost 4, with 19 bases in between. CDR3 residues: CASSLGGWGALETQYF. Written as DNA, the CDR3 is TGTGCCAGCAGCCTCGGAGGATGGGGAGCCTTAGAGACCCAGTACTTC.

This clonotype was observed at least ten times. V and J are TRBV7-9 and TRBJ2-7; no definite D call. The CDR3 has 12 amino acids. V dropped 3 bases and J dropped 4 bases, with 7 bases sitting between them. Germline V lookup: CDR1 SEHNR, CDR2 FQNEAQ (reference sequence). CDR3 loop: CASSFTVYEQYF. DNA for the CDR3: TGTGCCAGCAGCTTTACAGTATACGAGCAGTACTTC.

This clonotype has a count of ten or more. This chain connects TRBV7-2 to TRBJ1-5; D is ambiguous. V dropped 5 bases and J dropped 2 bases, with 19 bases sitting between them. Germline values: CDR1 SGHTA, CDR2 FQGNSA. CDR3 size: 17 residues. CDR3 DNA: TGTGCCAGCAGCCGCAGGCCGGCACGGAGGGGCAATCAGCCCCAGCATTTT. Its translation: CASSRRPARRGNQPQHF.

This clonotype has only a few counts. The chain uses TRBV5-4 and TRBJ1-6; TRBD1 matches 11 bases. CDR3 length equals 13 residues. With V trimmed by 9 bases and J by 11 bases, 7 bases remained unmatched. Germline loops: CDR1 SGHNT, CDR2 YYREEE (reference sequence). The CDR3 sequence: CAIQSDRGPPLHF. CDR3 DNA sequence: TGTGCCATCCAGTCGGACAGGGGGCCACCCCTCCACTTT.

V and J are TRBV6-2 or TRBV6-3 and TRBJ2-3; no clear D. The CDR3 is 14 residues long. Trimming took 0 bases from V and 8 from J, leaving 12 bases between them. The germline V gene has CDR1 MNHEY and CDR2 SVGEGT. CDR3 protein: CASSYSSGPGTQYF. The CDR3 nucleotides read TGTGCCAGCAGTTACTCGTCTGGCCCTGGTACGCAGTATTTT.

V is TRBV12-3 or TRBV12-4 and J is TRBJ2-7; 8 positions match TRBD1. CDR3 length: 16 amino acids. Unmatched junction bases numbered 10, after V lost 6 bases and J lost 0 bases. CDR3 bases: TGTGCCAGCAGCCGATCGACAGGGGTAGGCTCCTACGAGCAGTACTTC. Protein sequence: CASSRSTGVGSYEQYF.

This clonotype was observed a handful of times. The chain links TRBV6-6 to TRBJ2-2, with D possibly matching TRBD2 (6 bases). The CDR3 extends over 16 amino acids. Germline V gives CDR1 MNHNY, CDR2 SVGAGI (reference sequence). The V end was cut by 0 bases, the J end by 4 bases, with 12 bases between. This chain's CDR3 is CASSYSLGGSTGELFF. The CDR3 bases are TGTGCCAGCAGTTACTCCCTCGGAGGGAGCACCGGGGAGCTGTTTTTT.